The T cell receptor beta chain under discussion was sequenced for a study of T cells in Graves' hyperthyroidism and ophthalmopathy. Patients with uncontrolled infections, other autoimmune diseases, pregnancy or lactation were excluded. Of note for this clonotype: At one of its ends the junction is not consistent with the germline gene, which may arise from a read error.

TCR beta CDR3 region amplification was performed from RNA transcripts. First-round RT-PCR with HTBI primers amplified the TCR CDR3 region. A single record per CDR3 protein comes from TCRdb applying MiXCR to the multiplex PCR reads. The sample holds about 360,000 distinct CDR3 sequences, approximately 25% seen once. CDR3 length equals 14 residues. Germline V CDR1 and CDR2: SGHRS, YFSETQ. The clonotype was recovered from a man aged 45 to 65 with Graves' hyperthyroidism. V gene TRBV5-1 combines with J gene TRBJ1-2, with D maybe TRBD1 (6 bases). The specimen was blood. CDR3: CASGRDMKVNGYTF. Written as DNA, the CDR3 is TGTGCCAGCGGCCGGGACATGAAAGTAAATGGCTACACCTTC.